The 18 T cell receptor beta chains below all came from one sample that was sequenced in a study of regulatory T cells in long-lasting Graves disease. Time point meaning: persistent/refractory GD, antithyroid drugs over 5 years with positive TRAb. The TCR library was made from RNA extracted from PBMCs. Building the TCR beta libraries relied on iRepertoire HTBI primers, and CDR3 regions underwent Arm-PCR. TCRdb reprocessed the multiplex PCR reads via MiXCR and lists one record per CDR3 protein. The sample lists around 400,000 distinct CDR3 sequences; 23% were seen once. Sequencing was performed on peripheral blood mononuclear cells (PBMCs), taken when the disease was refractory, from a patient treated with antithyroid drugs. The receptors come from a female donor with Graves disease.

This clonotype was picked up a small number of times. J is TRBJ2-2 and V is TRBV2; no definite D call. Trimming stripped 2 bases from V and 3 bases from J, with 13 bases between. Per the germline V gene, CDR1 is SNHLY and CDR2 is FYNNEI. The CDR3 runs 16 residues. CDR3 nucleotides: TGTGCCAGCAGTGAACAGCGCAGTGGCTACACCGGGGAGCTGTTTTTT. It specifies CASSEQRSGYTGELFF.

In this sample, this clonotype turned up many times. The chain carries TRBV20-1 and TRBJ1-5, with D unclear. The CDR3 has 13 amino acids. The V gene lost 2 bases and the J gene lost 1 base, with 6 bases spanning the gap. Germline assignment: CDR1 DFQATT and CDR2 SNEGSKA (reference sequence). CDR3 in amino acids: CSARSESNQPQHF. CDR3 DNA sequence: TGCAGTGCTAGATCTGAAAGCAATCAGCCCCAGCATTTT.

The chain recombines TRBV12-3 or TRBV12-4 with TRBJ1-4; D is perhaps TRBD1 (5 bases). This CDR3 comprises 14 residues. V lost 5 bases, J lost 5 bases, and 12 bases lay in between. The CDR3 DNA reads TGTGCCAGCAGTCCGCAGGGCGGCAATGAAAAACTGTTTTTT. Translating it yields CASSPQGGNEKLFF.

This clonotype was detected ten times or more. The CDR3 DNA reads as TGTGCCAGCAGTTGGACAGGGAGAAACCAGCCCCAGCATTTT. This translates into CASSWTGRNQPQHF. The chain has TRBV28 and TRBJ1-5, with 8 bases fitting TRBD1. The CDR3 length is 14 residues. J gave up 7 bases and V 4 bases, and 6 bases lay outside the gene matches. In germline, CDR1 is MDHEN, CDR2 SYDVKM. The full variable domain, in which reference TRBV28 and TRBJ1-5 provide the parts outside the CDR3, is DVKVTQSSRYLVKRTGEKVFLECVQDMDHENMFWYRQDPGLGLRLIYFSYDVKMKEKGDIPEGYSVSREKKERFSLILESASTNQTSMYLCASSWTGRNQPQHFGDGTRLSIL.

This clonotype was recorded a few times. The chain is built from TRBV6-2 or TRBV6-3 and TRBJ2-7; 10 positions agree with TRBD1. In germline, CDR1 is MNHEY, CDR2 SVGEGT. With V trimmed by 7 bases and J by 4 bases, 7 bases remained unmatched. The CDR3 runs to 14 residues. CDR3 residues: CASIQTGGRYEQYF. The CDR3 DNA follows: TGTGCCAGCATTCAGACAGGGGGCAGGTACGAGCAGTACTTC.

There are a few counts of this clonotype. The rearrangement joins TRBV10-2 to TRBJ1-3; TRBD1 matches 8 bases. This CDR3 is built from 15 residues. V trimming: 6 bases; J trimming: 0 bases; junction bases outside the gene matches: 4. CDR1 WSHSY and CDR2 SAAADI come from the germline V gene. The CDR3 sequence: CASSRQGYSGNTIYF. DNA of the CDR3: TGCGCCAGCAGCCGACAGGGGTACTCTGGAAACACCATATATTTT.

CDR3 sequence (DNA): TGCGCCAGCAGCTTGGAACCGGGGTACGAGCAGTACTTC. Translating it yields CASSLEPGYEQYF. The J gene is TRBJ2-7, the V gene TRBV5-1; possibly TRBD2 for D (5 bases). From germline, CDR1 is SGHRS and CDR2 YFSETQ. The CDR3 totals 13 residues. V lost 0 bases and J lost 4, with 8 bases in between.

This sequence joins TRBV20-1 and TRBJ2-5; 9 nucleotides match TRBD2. V lost 6 bases, J lost 1 base, and 9 bases stayed unmatched. The CDR3 has 15 amino acids. In germline, CDR1 is DFQATT, CDR2 SNEGSKA (reference sequence). CDR3 nucleotide sequence: TGCAGTGCCCTGAGTTATAGCGGGAGCCAAGAGACCCAGTACTTC. This translates into CSALSYSGSQETQYF.

The CDR3 coding sequence is TGTGCCAGTAGTTCCTCACAGGGAGGGTTCGGGGGCTACACCTTC. Protein: CASSSSQGGFGGYTF. The V call is TRBV19, the J call TRBJ1-2; tentatively, D is TRBD1 (6 bases). V was pared by 5 bases and J by 8 bases, with 21 bases between. The CDR3 contains 15 residues. Germline-derived CDR1 and CDR2 are LNHDA and SQIVND (reference sequence).

This clonotype was counted ten times or more. The CDR3 loop is CASSPPRGGVSGYTF. Here the CDR3 DNA reads TGTGCCAGCAGCCCGCCGAGAGGGGGTGTTAGTGGCTACACCTTC. The rearrangement joins TRBV7-2 to TRBJ1-2; possibly TRBD1 for D (6 bases). This CDR3 region has 15 residues. V dropped 5 bases and J dropped 7 bases, with 20 bases sitting between them. Germline V gene lookup returns CDR1 SGHTA and CDR2 FQGNSA.

The chain couples TRBV10-3 to TRBJ2-2; 9 bases fit TRBD1. The CDR3 totals 15 residues. Germline V CDR1 and CDR2: ENHRY, SYGVKD. The junction had 6 bases not matched to a gene; V was cut back by 5 bases and J by 5 bases. The CDR3 DNA reads as TGTGCCATCAGTAAGGAGACAGGGGGGACCGGGGAGCTGTTTTTT. Protein sequence: CAISKETGGTGELFF.

This clonotype was found many times. The rearrangement joins TRBV20-1 to TRBJ2-2; 7 bases map to TRBD2. CDR3 size: 16 residues. V was clipped by 1 base and J by 2 bases; unmatched bases: 7. Germline values: CDR1 DFQATT, CDR2 SNEGSKA (reference sequence). CDR3 sequence: CSARAGASGNTGELFF. The CDR3 nucleotides read TGCAGTGCTAGAGCTGGGGCTAGCGGTAACACCGGGGAGCTGTTTTTT.

This clonotype was found a few times. V gene TRBV5-5 combines with J gene TRBJ2-5; 10 nucleotides align to TRBD2. CDR1 and CDR2 (germline): SGHKS, YYEKEE (reference sequence). With 1 base clipped from V and 0 bases from J, the junction kept 6 bases outside the gene matches. The CDR3 loop spans 17 amino acids. The CDR3 sequence: CASSLYSGRADQETQYF. The CDR3 region has the DNA TGTGCCAGCAGCTTGTACAGCGGGAGGGCCGACCAAGAGACCCAGTACTTC.

This clonotype was counted between two and nine times. The chain has TRBV20-1 and TRBJ1-1; D is ambiguous. Germline assignment: CDR1 DFQATT and CDR2 SNEGSKA (reference sequence). This CDR3 is built from 14 residues. Trimming took 0 bases from V and 2 from J, leaving 10 bases between them. CDR3 nucleotides: TGCAGTGCTAGAGATACACTCTTTAACACTGAAGCTTTCTTT. Amino acid sequence: CSARDTLFNTEAFF.

This clonotype was counted between two and nine times. The V gene is TRBV14, the J gene TRBJ1-5; D unresolved. The CDR3 is 14 amino acids. The V end was cut by 2 bases, the J end by 3 bases, with 8 bases between. Germline-derived CDR1 and CDR2 are SGHDN and FVKESK. The CDR3 sequence is CASSQPGYNQPQHF. The CDR3 bases are TGTGCCAGCAGCCAACCGGGGTACAATCAGCCCCAGCATTTT. Full variable domain (outside the CDR3, taken from reference TRBV14 and TRBJ1-5): EAGVTQFPSHSVIEKGQTVTLRCDPISGHDNLYWYRRVMGKEIKFLLHFVKESKQDESGMPNNRFLAERTGGTYSTLKVQPAELEDSGVYFCASSQPGYNQPQHFGDGTRLSIL.

This clonotype was observed at least ten times. The chain has TRBV28 and TRBJ1-1; unclear D gene. The germline V gene encodes CDR1 MDHEN and CDR2 SYDVKM. V lost 2 bases to trimming and J lost 2 bases, with 9 bases between them. This CDR3 has 14 amino acids. The CDR3 sequence: CASSLVSYNTEAFF. Written as DNA, the CDR3 is TGTGCCAGCAGTTTAGTCAGCTACAACACTGAAGCTTTCTTT.

This clonotype occurred many times. CDR3 loop: CSAKTGGDGYTF. The CDR3 DNA follows: TGCAGTGCAAAGACAGGGGGCGACGGCTACACCTTC. The rearrangement joins TRBV20-1 to TRBJ1-2; 10 bases fit TRBD1. The germline V gene encodes CDR1 DFQATT and CDR2 SNEGSKA (reference sequence). Germline trimming cut 6 bases from V and 8 bases from J; bases unmatched to any gene: 6. The CDR3 sequence is 12 residues long.

The gene calls are TRBV24-1 and TRBJ2-2, with 11 bases matching TRBD1. Per germline, CDR1 KGHDR and CDR2 SFDVKD. V lost 4 bases and J lost 4; bases outside the gene matches: 10. The CDR3 length is 18 residues. The CDR3 DNA reads as TGTGCCACCAGTGACCGGACAGGGGGCGCGATACGCACCGGGGAGCTGTTTTTT. This sequence encodes CATSDRTGGAIRTGELFF.